The next 30 T cell receptor beta chains were all read from a single sample in a study of blood T cell repertoires in COVID-19. Sequencing used immunoSEQ multiplex PCR; TCRdb keeps in-frame clones, though not all of them. The data show about 250,000 clones, around 84% seen once. The specimen sequenced was PBMCs or T cells enriched from blood (not recorded which). The receptors derive from a man aged 40-49 years who had recovered from COVID-19.

The CDR3, as DNA: TGTGCCAGCAGCCAATCCATGAGCTCCTACAATGAGCAGTTCTTC. It yields the protein CASSQSMSSYNEQFF. This chain connects TRBV3-1 (or the pseudogene TRBV3-2) to TRBJ2-1; the D is unclear. The V gene lost 2 bases and the J gene lost 0 bases, with 8 bases spanning the gap. Germline lookup yields CDR1 LGHDT and CDR2 YNNKEL (reference sequence). The CDR3 has 15 residues.

J is TRBJ1-4 and V is TRBV5-3, with a possible D match to TRBD1 (6 bases). TRBV5-3 has ORF status, its function being uncertain. V dropped 7 bases and J dropped 0 bases, with 16 bases sitting between them. This CDR3 is built from 16 residues. CDR3 sequence: CARPWTDWATNEKLFF. CDR3 sequence (DNA): TGTGCCAGACCTTGGACAGATTGGGCAACTAATGAAAAACTGTTTTTT.

The chain links TRBV28 to TRBJ1-4; TRBD1 matches 12 bases. There are 14 residues in the CDR3. Germline values: CDR1 MDHEN, CDR2 SYDVKM. Unmatched junction bases numbered 1, after V lost 5 bases and J lost 6 bases. The CDR3 spells CASSGDRGHEKLFF. DNA of the CDR3: TGTGCCAGCAGTGGGGACAGGGGGCATGAAAAACTGTTTTTT.

J is TRBJ1-2 and V is TRBV2, with D possibly being TRBD1 (5 bases). The CDR3 totals 17 residues. With 5 bases removed from V and 3 bases from J, the gap between germline ends came to 22 bases. Germline V lookup: CDR1 SNHLY, CDR2 FYNNEI. CDR3 DNA sequence: TGTGCCAGCAGTCTACAGGACCCCACCTCCCCTTACTATGGCTACACCTTC. Amino acids: CASSLQDPTSPYYGYTF.

The chain uses TRBV30 and TRBJ2-1, with TRBD1 matching over 11 bases. The CDR3 is 14 amino acids. The junction had 6 bases not matched to a gene; V was cut back by 2 bases and J by 9 bases. Germline CDR1 and CDR2: GTSNPN and SVGIG (reference sequence). CDR3 nucleotide sequence: TGTGCCTGGAGTTCCGGACAGGGGGCAGGTGAGCAGTTCTTC. Its protein is CAWSSGQGAGEQFF.

This clone was seen only once. The chain joins TRBV5-1 to TRBJ1-5, with TRBD1 identical over 7 bases. V shed 0 bases and J 5 bases; nucleotides not matched to a gene: 5. The CDR3 contains 15 residues. Looked up from germline, CDR1 is SGHRS and CDR2 is YFSETQ. The CDR3 DNA sequence: TGCGCCAGCAGCTTGGGGGACAGCCTATATCAGCCCCAGCATTTT. It encodes CASSLGDSLYQPQHF.

This chain connects TRBV7-2 to TRBJ2-3; 7 bases line up with TRBD2. This CDR3 has 15 amino acids. Losses at the gene ends were 5 bases for V and 2 bases for J; bases not matched to a gene: 7. Germline-derived CDR1 and CDR2 are SGHTA and FQGNSA. CDR3 coding DNA: TGTGCCAGCAGCCGCCGGCTAGCGGTCACAGATACGCAGTATTTT. It translates to CASSRRLAVTDTQYF. The full variable domain, completed using reference TRBV7-2 and TRBJ2-3, is GAGVSQSPSNKVTEKGKDVELRCDPISGHTALYWYRQSLGQGLEFLIYFQGNSAPDKSGLPSDRFSAERTGGSVSTLTIQRTQQEDSAVYLCASSRRLAVTDTQYFGPGTRLTVL.

The rearrangement uses TRBV2 and TRBJ2-4; D not resolved. Germline V CDR1 and CDR2: SNHLY, FYNNEI. V lost 2 bases to trimming and J lost 3 bases, with 8 bases between them. The CDR3 spans 14 residues. CDR3 sequence (DNA): TGTGCCAGCAGTGAATCTTCTTTCAAAAACATTCAGTACTTC. Protein product: CASSESSFKNIQYF.

The chain links TRBV6-2 or TRBV6-3 to TRBJ2-5, with 8 bases lining up with TRBD2. Germline trimming cut 1 base from V and 4 bases from J; bases unmatched to any gene: 8. The CDR3 totals 16 residues. Germline loops: CDR1 MNHEY, CDR2 SVGEGT. The CDR3 here is CASSYYPQLAGETQYF. The CDR3 DNA sequence: TGTGCCAGCAGTTACTACCCCCAGCTAGCGGGAGAGACCCAGTACTTC.

V is TRBV19 and J is TRBJ2-1, with 8 bases fitting TRBD1. CDR1 and CDR2 from the germline V gene are LNHDA and SQIVND (reference sequence). V trimming: 6 bases; J trimming: 3 bases; junction bases outside the gene matches: 7. CDR3 length: 15 amino acids. CDR3 DNA sequence: TGTGCCAGTAGGCCCCCGACAGGGGTCTACAATGAGCAGTTCTTC. It translates to CASRPPTGVYNEQFF.

The gene calls are TRBV2 and TRBJ1-1; a weak D match, TRBD1 (6 bases). The CDR3 covers 14 residues. The germline CDR1 and CDR2 sequences are SNHLY and FYNNEI. V was shortened by 7 bases and J by 0 bases, with 12 bases between the two germline ends. The CDR3 nucleotides read TGTGCCAGCATCATGAACAGGGTGAACACTGAAGCTTTCTTT. Residues: CASIMNRVNTEAFF.

The J gene is TRBJ1-5, the V gene TRBV12-3 or TRBV12-4, with D maybe TRBD1 (6 bases). This CDR3 has 12 amino acids. The V gene lost 7 bases and the J gene lost 6 bases, with 10 bases spanning the gap. This CDR3 is CASTLQGQPQHF. The DNA for the CDR3 is TGTGCCAGCACCTTACAGGGTCAGCCCCAGCATTTT.

J is TRBJ2-5 and V is TRBV20-1, with D possibly matching TRBD1 (6 bases). V dropped 6 bases and J dropped 5 bases, with 10 bases sitting between them. This CDR3 is 11 amino acids long. Germline V lookup: CDR1 DFQATT, CDR2 SNEGSKA (reference sequence). The CDR3 here is CSAAGAETQYF. The CDR3 DNA reads TGCAGTGCAGCAGGGGCGGAGACCCAGTACTTC.

Comments on this clone: The sample has other DNA sequences that encode this CDR3 too. V is TRBV30 and J is TRBJ2-7; 7 bases are a match to TRBD1. V was pared by 5 bases and J by 0 bases, with 4 bases of the junction left unmatched. The CDR3 length is 13 residues. The germline V gene has CDR1 GTSNPN and CDR2 SVGIG (reference sequence). The CDR3 DNA reads TGTGCCTGGTCTCGGGACAGCTCCTACGAGCAGTACTTC. Translated, it gives CAWSRDSSYEQYF.

The chain is built from TRBV11-1 and TRBJ2-7; the D gene is possibly TRBD1 (6 bases). V was shortened by 2 bases and J by 7 bases, with 9 bases between the two germline ends. CDR1 is SGHAT, CDR2 FQDESV, per germline (reference sequence). CDR3 length: 12 amino acids. The CDR3 region is CASSLTGLEQYF. The CDR3 coding sequence is TGTGCCAGCAGCTTAACAGGGCTTGAGCAGTACTTC.

V usage is TRBV2 and J usage is TRBJ1-2; D perhaps matches TRBD1 (6 bases). Trimming pared 8 bases from V and 8 bases from J, leaving 21 bases between. The CDR3 loop spans 14 amino acids. In germline, CDR1 is SNHLY, CDR2 FYNNEI. Here the CDR3 DNA reads TGTGCCAGCCAAAGCGGGACAAGGGTTGAAGGCTACACCTTC. Its translation: CASQSGTRVEGYTF.

This chain connects TRBV19 to TRBJ1-5; 10 positions match TRBD1. Germline CDR1 reads LNHDA; CDR2 reads SQIVND (reference sequence). Trimming cost V 7 bases and J 2 bases; bases outside gene matches: 11. This CDR3 comprises 17 residues. The CDR3 nucleotides read TGTGCCAGTACCCCCGGGACAGGGGATGCGGGCAATCAGCCCCAGCATTTT. It encodes CASTPGTGDAGNQPQHF.

The gene calls are TRBV20-1 and TRBJ2-7; unclear D gene. The CDR3 has 10 residues. CDR1 DFQATT and CDR2 SNEGSKA come from the germline V gene (reference sequence). V shed 4 bases and J shed 3 bases, with 4 bases lying between them. The CDR3 nucleotides are TGCAGTGCTACAAACTACGAGCAGTACTTC. Translating gives CSATNYEQYF.

The chain recombines TRBV21-1 with TRBJ1-5; TRBD1 was called by the table and not checked on the DNA. TRBV21-1 is a listed pseudogene. This CDR3 spans 15 amino acids. DNA for the CDR3: TGTGCCAGCGGGACTCGACAGGGAAGGGGGCAGCCCCAGCATTTT. This codes for CASGTRQGRGQPQHF.

This clone was recorded only once. The CDR3 loop is CASNVNRGNEQYF. CDR3 bases: TGCGCCAGCAACGTCAACAGGGGGAACGAGCAGTACTTC. The chain carries TRBV5-1 and TRBJ2-7, with 8 bases fitting TRBD1. The V and J ends lost 6 bases and 5 bases, in that order; junction bases with no gene match: 7. CDR1 and CDR2 from the germline V gene are SGHRS and YFSETQ. CDR3 length equals 13 residues.

The chain uses TRBV18 and TRBJ2-7, with 10 bases aligning to TRBD2. V was clipped by 2 bases and J by 0 bases; unmatched bases: 1. Germline V gene data show CDR1 as KGHSH and CDR2 as LQKENI. The CDR3 is made up of 15 amino acids. CDR3 amino acids: CASSPGLADSYEQYF. The CDR3 DNA reads as TGTGCCAGCTCACCAGGACTAGCGGACTCCTACGAGCAGTACTTC. Full variable domain (remainder filled in from reference TRBV18 and TRBJ2-7): NAGVMQNPRHLVRRRGQEARLRCSPMKGHSHVYWYRQLPEEGLKFMVYLQKENIIDESGMPKERFSAEFPKEGPSILRIQQVVRGDSAAYFCASSPGLADSYEQYFGPGTRLTVT.

J is TRBJ2-2 and V is TRBV7-8, with D uncertain. Trimming pared 2 bases from V and 0 bases from J, leaving 13 bases between. CDR1 and CDR2 (germline): SGHVS, FQNEAQ. The CDR3 consists of 17 residues. The CDR3 protein is CASSLPPLASNTGELFF. As DNA, the CDR3 is TGTGCCAGCAGCTTACCCCCTCTGGCCTCGAACACCGGGGAGCTGTTTTTT.

This sequence joins TRBV7-8 and TRBJ1-5, with unresolved D. The germline gives CDR1 SGHVS, CDR2 FQNEAQ. The V and J ends lost 1 base and 0 bases respectively, with 16 bases between them. The CDR3 runs to 18 residues. This chain's CDR3 is CASSLELGLGYSNQPQHF. Written as DNA, the CDR3 is TGTGCCAGCAGCTTAGAACTAGGGTTGGGGTATAGCAATCAGCCCCAGCATTTT.

The V gene is TRBV4-3, the J gene TRBJ1-1; TRBD1 might be the D (5 bases). Germline CDR1 LGHNA, CDR2 YSLEER. The V and J ends lost 6 bases and 3 bases respectively, with 11 bases between them. The CDR3 runs to 13 residues. The CDR3 bases are TGCGCCAGCAGTACCGGGGGATACACTGAAGCTTTCTTT. Encoded protein: CASSTGGYTEAFF.

This chain links TRBV6-2 or TRBV6-3 with TRBJ2-7; D is perhaps TRBD2 (5 bases). The CDR3 is 13 residues long. V dropped 3 bases and J dropped 7 bases, with 13 bases sitting between them. Germline CDR1 is MNHEY and CDR2 is SVGEGT. The CDR3 reads CASSYPAPGEQYF. The CDR3 DNA is TGTGCCAGCAGTTATCCCGCCCCGGGAGAGCAGTACTTC.

This chain uses TRBV19 with TRBJ2-5; 7 bases align to TRBD1. Germline V gene data show CDR1 as LNHDA and CDR2 as SQIVND (reference sequence). V gave up 4 bases and J gave up 9 bases; unmatched junction bases: 5. This CDR3 region has 12 residues. The CDR3 bases are TGTGCCAGTAGTAGGGCAGGGGGTGCCCAGTACTTC. Translating gives CASSRAGGAQYF.

V is TRBV7-3 and J is TRBJ2-3; a possible D gene is TRBD1 (6 bases). V was trimmed by 1 base and J by 4 bases, leaving 12 bases between them. CDR3 length: 15 amino acids. Germline loops: CDR1 SGHTA, CDR2 FQGTGA. CDR3 sequence reads: CASSLSGGPSDTQYF. The CDR3 DNA reads TGTGCCAGCAGCTTAAGTGGGGGCCCATCAGATACGCAGTATTTT.

The J gene is TRBJ2-7, the V gene TRBV2; 8 nucleotides line up with TRBD2. V trimming: 6 bases; J trimming: 1 base; junction bases outside the gene matches: 8. The germline V gene has CDR1 SNHLY and CDR2 FYNNEI. The CDR3 has 15 amino acids. The chain's CDR3 is CASRSPTSGSYEQYF. The CDR3 DNA reads as TGTGCCAGCAGATCCCCAACTAGCGGATCCTACGAGCAGTACTTC.

The rearrangement joins TRBV10-3 to TRBJ2-6; possibly TRBD2 for D (6 bases). This CDR3 region has 15 residues. V was trimmed by 9 bases and J by 0 bases, leaving 12 bases between them. Germline V gene lookup returns CDR1 ENHRY and CDR2 SYGVKD. CDR3 region: CAMAKEGSGANVLTF. In DNA form, the CDR3 reads TGTGCCATGGCGAAGGAGGGCTCTGGGGCCAACGTCCTGACTTTC.

The V call is TRBV6-5, the J call TRBJ2-7; TRBD1 agrees at 9 bases. This CDR3 comprises 14 residues. The V segment lost 8 bases and the J segment 5 bases; nucleotides outside the gene matches: 10. Germline lookup yields CDR1 MNHEY and CDR2 SVGAGI. CDR3: CASRGGQGVDEQYF. CDR3 in DNA: TGTGCCAGCCGCGGGGGACAGGGTGTAGACGAGCAGTACTTC.